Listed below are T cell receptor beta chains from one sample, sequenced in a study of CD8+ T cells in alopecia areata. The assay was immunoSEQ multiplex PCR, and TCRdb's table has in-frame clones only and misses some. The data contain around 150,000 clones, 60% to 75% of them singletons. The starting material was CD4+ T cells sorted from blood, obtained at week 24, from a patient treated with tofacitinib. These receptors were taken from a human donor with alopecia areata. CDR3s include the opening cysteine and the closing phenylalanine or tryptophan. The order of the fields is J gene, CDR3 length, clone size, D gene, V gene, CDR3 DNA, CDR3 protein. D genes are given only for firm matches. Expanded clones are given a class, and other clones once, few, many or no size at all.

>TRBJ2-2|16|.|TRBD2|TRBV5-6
TGTGCCAGCAGCCCCCTGACTAGCGGGGGGGGTGGGGAGCTGTTTTTT
CASSPLTSGGGGELFF
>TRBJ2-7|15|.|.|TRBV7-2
TGTGCCAGCAGCTTACGGCTGGGCGTCGAATACGAGCAGTACTTC
CASSLRLGVEYEQYF
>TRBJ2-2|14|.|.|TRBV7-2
TGTGCCAGCAGCTTAGATTGGAACACCGGGGAGCTGTTTTTT
CASSLDWNTGELFF
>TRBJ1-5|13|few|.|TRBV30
TGTGCCTGGTCCAGAGGGACCAATCAGCCCCAGCATTTT
CAWSRGTNQPQHF
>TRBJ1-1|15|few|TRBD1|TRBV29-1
TGCAGCGTTGAAAACACCGCAGGGGGTGAGTCTGAAGCTTTCTTT
CSVENTAGGESEAFF
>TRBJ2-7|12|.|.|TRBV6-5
TGTGCCAGCAGTACTTGGGGGAGCGAGCAGTACTTC
CASSTWGSEQYF
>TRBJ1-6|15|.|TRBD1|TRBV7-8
TGTGCCAGCAGCTTCGGTCAGGGGGGAAATTCACCCCTCCACTTT
CASSFGQGGNSPLHF
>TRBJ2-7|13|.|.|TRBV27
TGTGCCAGCAGTTTAAAACTCTTCTACGAGCAGTACTTC
CASSLKLFYEQYF
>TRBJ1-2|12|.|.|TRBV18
TGTGCCAGCTCACCCGACATCTATGGCTACACCTTC
CASSPDIYGYTF
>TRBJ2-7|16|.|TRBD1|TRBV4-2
TGTGCCAGCAGCCAAGGACCCGGGACAGGGTCGTACGAGCAGTACTTC
CASSQGPGTGSYEQYF
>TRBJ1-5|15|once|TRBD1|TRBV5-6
TGTGCCAGCAGCCGGACTGGACAGGGGCAGCAGCCCCAGCATTTT
CASSRTGQGQQPQHF
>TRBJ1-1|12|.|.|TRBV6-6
TGTGCCAGCAGTCGCTCAGACTCAGGCGCTTTCTTT
CASSRSDSGAFF
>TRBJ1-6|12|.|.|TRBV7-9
TGTGCCAGCAGCCGCGGAAAATCACCCCTCCACTTT
CASSRGKSPLHF
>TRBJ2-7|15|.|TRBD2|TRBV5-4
TGTGCCAGCAGCTTGACGGAGCGGGGGGAAGACGAGCAGTACTTC
CASSLTERGEDEQYF
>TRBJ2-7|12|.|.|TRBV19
TGTGCCAGTAGCGTAGTGGGCTACGAGCAGTACTTC
CASSVVGYEQYF
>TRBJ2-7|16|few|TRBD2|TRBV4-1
TGCGCCAGCAGCCAAGACCTGGGAGGGGTTCAGGGCGAGCAGTACTTC
CASSQDLGGVQGEQYF
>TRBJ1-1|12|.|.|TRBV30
TGTGCCTGGAGTCAACAGGCCCCAAGGGCTTTCTTT
CAWSQQAPRAFF
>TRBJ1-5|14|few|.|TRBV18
TGTGCCAGCTCCCCGGTGGGGGCTAATCAGCCCCAGCATTTT
CASSPVGANQPQHF
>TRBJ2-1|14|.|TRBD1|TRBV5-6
TGTGCCAGCAGCTTGCCCGGACAGGGGCGAGAGCAGTTCTTC
CASSLPGQGREQFF
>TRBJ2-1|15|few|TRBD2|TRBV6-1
TGTGCCAGCTCTAACTCCGGGACTAGTTACAATGAGCAGTTCTTC
CASSNSGTSYNEQFF